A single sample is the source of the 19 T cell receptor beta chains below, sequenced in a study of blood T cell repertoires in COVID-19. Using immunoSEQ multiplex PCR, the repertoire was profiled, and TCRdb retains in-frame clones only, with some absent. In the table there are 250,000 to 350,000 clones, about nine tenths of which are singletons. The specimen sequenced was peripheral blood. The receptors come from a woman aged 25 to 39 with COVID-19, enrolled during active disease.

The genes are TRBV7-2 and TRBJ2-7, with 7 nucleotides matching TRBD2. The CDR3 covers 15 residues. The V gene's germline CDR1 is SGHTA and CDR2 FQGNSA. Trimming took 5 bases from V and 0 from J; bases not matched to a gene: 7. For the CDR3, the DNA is TGTGCCAGCAGCATACTAGCGCTGAGCTCCTACGAGCAGTACTTC. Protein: CASSILALSSYEQYF.

CDR3: CASSPRASGHNEQFF. CDR3 bases: TGTGCCAGCAGCCCCCGGGCTAGCGGACACAATGAGCAGTTCTTC. J is TRBJ2-1 and V is TRBV2, with 7 bases lining up with TRBD2. The J segment lost 5 bases and the V segment lost 6 bases, leaving 10 bases of the junction unmatched. Germline V gives CDR1 SNHLY, CDR2 FYNNEI. CDR3 length: 15 amino acids.

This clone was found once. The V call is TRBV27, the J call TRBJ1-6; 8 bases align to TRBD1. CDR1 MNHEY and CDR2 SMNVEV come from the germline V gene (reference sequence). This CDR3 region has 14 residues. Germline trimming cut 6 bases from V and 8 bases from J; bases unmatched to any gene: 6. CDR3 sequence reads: CASSPRGRDSPLHF. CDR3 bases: TGTGCCAGCAGCCCCAGGGGGCGCGATTCACCCCTCCACTTT.

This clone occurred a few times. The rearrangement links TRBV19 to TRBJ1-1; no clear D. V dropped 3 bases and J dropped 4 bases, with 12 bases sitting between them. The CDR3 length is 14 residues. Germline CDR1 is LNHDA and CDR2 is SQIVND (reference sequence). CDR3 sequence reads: CASSMITSSTEAFF. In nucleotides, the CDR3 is TGTGCCAGTAGTATGATAACATCAAGCACTGAAGCTTTCTTT.

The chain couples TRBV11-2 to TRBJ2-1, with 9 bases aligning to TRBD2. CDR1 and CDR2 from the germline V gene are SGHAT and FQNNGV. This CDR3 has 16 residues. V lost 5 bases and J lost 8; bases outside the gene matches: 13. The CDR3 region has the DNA TGTGCCAGCAGCCCCACCCCTAGCGGGAATTGGGATGAGCAGTTCTTC. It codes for CASSPTPSGNWDEQFF.

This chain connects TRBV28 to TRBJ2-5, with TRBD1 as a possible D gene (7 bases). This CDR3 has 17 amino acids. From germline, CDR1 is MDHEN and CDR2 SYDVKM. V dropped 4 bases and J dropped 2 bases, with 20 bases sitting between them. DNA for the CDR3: TGTGCCAGCAGTTCGATCGCTCAGGGGGGAGGACAAGAGACCCAGTACTTC. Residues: CASSSIAQGGGQETQYF.

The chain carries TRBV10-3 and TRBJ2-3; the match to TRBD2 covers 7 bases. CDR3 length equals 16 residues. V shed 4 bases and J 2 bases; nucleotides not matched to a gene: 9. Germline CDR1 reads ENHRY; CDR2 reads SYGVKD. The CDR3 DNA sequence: TGTGCCATCAGTGTCGAGGCGGGAGCATCCACAGATACGCAGTATTTT. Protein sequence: CAISVEAGASTDTQYF.

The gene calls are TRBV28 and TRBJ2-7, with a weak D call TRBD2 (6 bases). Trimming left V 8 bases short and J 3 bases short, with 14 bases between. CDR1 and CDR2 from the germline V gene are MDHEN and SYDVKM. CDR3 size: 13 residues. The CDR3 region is CASRGQGGYEQYF. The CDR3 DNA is TGTGCCAGCCGAGGGCAGGGAGGCTACGAGCAGTACTTC.

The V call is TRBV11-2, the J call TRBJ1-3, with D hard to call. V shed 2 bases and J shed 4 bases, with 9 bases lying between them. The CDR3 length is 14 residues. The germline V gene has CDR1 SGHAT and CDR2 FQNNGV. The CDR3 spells CASSLSGAGNTIYF. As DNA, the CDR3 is TGTGCCAGCAGCTTAAGCGGTGCCGGAAACACCATATATTTT.

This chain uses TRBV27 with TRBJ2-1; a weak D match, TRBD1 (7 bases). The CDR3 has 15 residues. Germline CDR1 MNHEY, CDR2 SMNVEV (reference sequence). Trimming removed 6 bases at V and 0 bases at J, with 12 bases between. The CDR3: CASRPGGGSYNEQFF. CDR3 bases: TGTGCCAGCAGACCAGGGGGAGGCTCCTACAATGAGCAGTTCTTC.

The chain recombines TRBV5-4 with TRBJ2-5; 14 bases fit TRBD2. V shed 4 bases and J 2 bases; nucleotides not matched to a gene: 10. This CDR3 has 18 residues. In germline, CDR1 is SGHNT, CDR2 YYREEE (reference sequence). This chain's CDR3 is CASSGRGLAGVGQETQYF. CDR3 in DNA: TGTGCCAGCAGCGGGAGGGGACTAGCGGGAGTGGGGCAAGAGACCCAGTACTTC.

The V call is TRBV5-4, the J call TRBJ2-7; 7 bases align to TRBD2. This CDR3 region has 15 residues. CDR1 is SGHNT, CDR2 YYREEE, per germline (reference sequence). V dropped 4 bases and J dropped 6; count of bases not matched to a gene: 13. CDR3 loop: CASSPGGLGSSEQYF. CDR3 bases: TGTGCCAGCAGCCCGGGAGGCCTGGGTTCTTCCGAGCAGTACTTC. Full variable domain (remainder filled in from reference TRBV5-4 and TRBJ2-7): ETGVTQSPTHLIKTRGQQVTLRCSSQSGHNTVSWYQQALGQGPQFIFQYYREEENGRGNFPPRFSGLQFPNYSSELNVNALELDDSALYLCASSPGGLGSSEQYFGPGTRLTVT.

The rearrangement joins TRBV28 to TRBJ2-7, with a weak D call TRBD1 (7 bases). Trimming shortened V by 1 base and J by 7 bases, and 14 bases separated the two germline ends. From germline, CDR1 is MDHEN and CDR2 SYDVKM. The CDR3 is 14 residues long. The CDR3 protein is CASSLSGGSREQYF. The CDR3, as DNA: TGTGCCAGCAGTTTATCAGGGGGGTCGCGGGAGCAGTACTTC.

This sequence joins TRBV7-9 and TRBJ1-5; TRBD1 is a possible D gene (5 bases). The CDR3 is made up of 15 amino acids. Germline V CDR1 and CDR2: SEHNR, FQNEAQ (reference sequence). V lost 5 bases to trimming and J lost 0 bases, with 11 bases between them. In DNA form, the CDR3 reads TGTGCCAGCAGCGATGTGACAGCTAGCAATCAGCCCCAGCATTTT. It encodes CASSDVTASNQPQHF.

This CDR3 reads CAISPRTVGNTIYF. The CDR3 DNA is TGTGCCATCAGTCCCAGGACAGTTGGAAACACCATATATTTT. This chain uses TRBV10-3 with TRBJ1-3, with D possibly TRBD1 on 6 matching bases. Trimming took 5 bases from V and 3 from J, leaving 11 bases between them. Germline loops: CDR1 ENHRY, CDR2 SYGVKD. The CDR3 is 14 residues long.

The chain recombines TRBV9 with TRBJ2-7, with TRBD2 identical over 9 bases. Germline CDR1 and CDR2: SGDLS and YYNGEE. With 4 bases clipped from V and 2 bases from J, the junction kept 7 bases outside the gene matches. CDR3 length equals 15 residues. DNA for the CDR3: TGTGCCAGCAGCCCTCGGGTAGCGGGGGCCTACGAGCAGTACTTC. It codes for CASSPRVAGAYEQYF.

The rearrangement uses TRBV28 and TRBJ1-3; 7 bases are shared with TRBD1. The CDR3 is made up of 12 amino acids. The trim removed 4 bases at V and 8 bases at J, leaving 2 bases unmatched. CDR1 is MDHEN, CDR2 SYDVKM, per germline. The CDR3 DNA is TGTGCCAGCAGTTCAGGGGGTGACACCATATATTTT. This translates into CASSSGGDTIYF.

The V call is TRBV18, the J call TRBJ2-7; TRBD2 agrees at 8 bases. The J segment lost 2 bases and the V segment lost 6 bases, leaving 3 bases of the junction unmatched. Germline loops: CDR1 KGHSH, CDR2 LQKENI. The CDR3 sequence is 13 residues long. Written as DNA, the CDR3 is TGTGCCAGCTCGTCGCGGGGGGCCTACGAGCAGTACTTC. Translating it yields CASSSRGAYEQYF. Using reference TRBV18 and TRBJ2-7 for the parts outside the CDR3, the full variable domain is NAGVMQNPRHLVRRRGQEARLRCSPMKGHSHVYWYRQLPEEGLKFMVYLQKENIIDESGMPKERFSAEFPKEGPSILRIQQVVRGDSAAYFCASSSRGAYEQYFGPGTRLTVT.

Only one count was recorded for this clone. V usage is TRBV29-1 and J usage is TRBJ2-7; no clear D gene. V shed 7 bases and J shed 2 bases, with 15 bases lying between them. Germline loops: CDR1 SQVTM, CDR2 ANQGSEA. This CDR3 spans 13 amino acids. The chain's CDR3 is CSAEVGSPYEQYF. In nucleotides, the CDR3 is TGCAGCGCTGAGGTCGGGTCGCCCTACGAGCAGTACTTC.